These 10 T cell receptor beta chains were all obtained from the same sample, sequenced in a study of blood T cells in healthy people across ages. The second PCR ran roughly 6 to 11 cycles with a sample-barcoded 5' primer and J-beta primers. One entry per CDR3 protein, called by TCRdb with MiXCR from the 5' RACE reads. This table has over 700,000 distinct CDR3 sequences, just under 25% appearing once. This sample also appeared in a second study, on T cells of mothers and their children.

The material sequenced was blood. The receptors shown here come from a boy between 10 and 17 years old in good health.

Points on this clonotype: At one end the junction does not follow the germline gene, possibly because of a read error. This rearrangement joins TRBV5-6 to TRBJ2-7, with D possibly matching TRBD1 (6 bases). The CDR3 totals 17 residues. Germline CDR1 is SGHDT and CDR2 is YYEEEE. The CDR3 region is CASSKTGVAPSSYEQYF. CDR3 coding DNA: TGTGCCAGCAGCAAGACAGGAGTTGCCCCAAGCTCCTATGAGCAGTACTTC.

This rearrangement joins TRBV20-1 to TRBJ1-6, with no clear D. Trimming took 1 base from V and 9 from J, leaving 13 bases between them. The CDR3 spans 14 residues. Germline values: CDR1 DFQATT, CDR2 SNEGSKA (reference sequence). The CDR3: CSARAEGPGSPLHF. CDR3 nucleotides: TGCAGTGCTAGAGCAGAGGGTCCGGGTTCACCCCTCCACTTT.

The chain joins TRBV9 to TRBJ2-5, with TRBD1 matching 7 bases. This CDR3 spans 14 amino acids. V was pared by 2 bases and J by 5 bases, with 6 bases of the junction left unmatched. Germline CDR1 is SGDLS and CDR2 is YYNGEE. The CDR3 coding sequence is TGTGCCAGCAGCGTGAGTAGGGGGCATGAGACCCAGTACTTC. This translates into CASSVSRGHETQYF.

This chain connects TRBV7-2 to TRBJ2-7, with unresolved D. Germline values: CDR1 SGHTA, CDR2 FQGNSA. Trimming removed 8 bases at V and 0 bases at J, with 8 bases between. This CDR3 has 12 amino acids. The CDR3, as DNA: TGTGCCAGCGGTCACCGCTCCTACGAGCAGTACTTC. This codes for CASGHRSYEQYF.

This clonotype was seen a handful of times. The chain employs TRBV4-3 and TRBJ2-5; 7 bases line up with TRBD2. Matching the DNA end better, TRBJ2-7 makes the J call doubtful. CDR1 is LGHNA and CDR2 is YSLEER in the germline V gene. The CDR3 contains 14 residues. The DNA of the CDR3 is TGCGCCAGCAGCCAGAGGCTAGCGGACTACGAGCAGTACTTC. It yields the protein CASSQRLADYEQYF.

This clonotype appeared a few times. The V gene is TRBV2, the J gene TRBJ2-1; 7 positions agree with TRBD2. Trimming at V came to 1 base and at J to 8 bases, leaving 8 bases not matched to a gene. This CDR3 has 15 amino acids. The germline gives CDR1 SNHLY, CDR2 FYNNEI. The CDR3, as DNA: TGTGCCAGCAGTGAAGGGGACTACCTTTTGGATGAGCAGTTCTTC. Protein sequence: CASSEGDYLLDEQFF. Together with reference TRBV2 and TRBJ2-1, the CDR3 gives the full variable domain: EPEVTQTPSHQVTQMGQEVILRCVPISNHLYFYWYRQILGQKVEFLVSFYNNEISEKSEIFDDQFSVERPDGSNFTLKIRSTKLEDSAMYFCASSEGDYLLDEQFFGPGTRLTVL.

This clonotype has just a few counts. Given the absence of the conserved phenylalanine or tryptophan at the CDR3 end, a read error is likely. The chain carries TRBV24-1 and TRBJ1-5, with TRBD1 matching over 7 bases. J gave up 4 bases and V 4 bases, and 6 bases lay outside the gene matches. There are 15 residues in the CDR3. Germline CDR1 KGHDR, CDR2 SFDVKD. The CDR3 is CATSETTGVNQPQHL. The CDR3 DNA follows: TGTGCCACCAGTGAAACCACAGGGGTGAATCAGCCCCAGCATCTT.

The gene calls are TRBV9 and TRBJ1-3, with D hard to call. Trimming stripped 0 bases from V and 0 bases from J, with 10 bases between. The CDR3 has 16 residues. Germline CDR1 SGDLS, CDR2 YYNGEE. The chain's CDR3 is CASSVEYRISGNTIYF. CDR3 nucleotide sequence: TGTGCCAGCAGCGTAGAGTACAGAATCTCTGGAAACACCATATATTTT.

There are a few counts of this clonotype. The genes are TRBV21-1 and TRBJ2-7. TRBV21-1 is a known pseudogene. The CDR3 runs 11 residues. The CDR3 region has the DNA TGTGCCAGCAGCAAAGATTACGAGCAGTACTTC. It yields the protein CASSKDYEQYF.

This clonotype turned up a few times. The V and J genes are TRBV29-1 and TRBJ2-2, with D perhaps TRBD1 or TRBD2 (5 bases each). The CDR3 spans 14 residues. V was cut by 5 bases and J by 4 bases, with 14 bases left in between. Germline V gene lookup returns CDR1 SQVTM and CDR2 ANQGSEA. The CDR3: CSVRDPKGTGELFF. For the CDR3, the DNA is TGCAGCGTTCGGGACCCCAAGGGCACCGGGGAGCTGTTTTTT.